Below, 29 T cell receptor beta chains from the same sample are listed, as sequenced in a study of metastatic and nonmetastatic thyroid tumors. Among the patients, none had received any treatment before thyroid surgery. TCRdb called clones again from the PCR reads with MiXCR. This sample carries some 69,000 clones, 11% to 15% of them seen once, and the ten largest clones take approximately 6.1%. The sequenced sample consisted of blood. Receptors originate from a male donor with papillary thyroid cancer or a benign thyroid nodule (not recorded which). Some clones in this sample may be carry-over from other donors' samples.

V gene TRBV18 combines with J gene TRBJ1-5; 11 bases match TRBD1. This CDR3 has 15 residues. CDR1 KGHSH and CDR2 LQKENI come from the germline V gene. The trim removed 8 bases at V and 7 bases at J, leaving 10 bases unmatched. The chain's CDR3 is CASSEGTGGIQPQHF. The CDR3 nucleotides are TGTGCCAGCAGTGAAGGGACAGGGGGGATACAGCCCCAGCATTTT.

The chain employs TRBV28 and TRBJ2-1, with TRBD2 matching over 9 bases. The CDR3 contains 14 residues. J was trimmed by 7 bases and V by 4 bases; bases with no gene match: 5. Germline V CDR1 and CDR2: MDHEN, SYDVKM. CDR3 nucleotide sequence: TGTGCCAGCAGTTCCTTAGCGGGAGTGAATGAGCAGTTCTTC. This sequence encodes CASSSLAGVNEQFF.

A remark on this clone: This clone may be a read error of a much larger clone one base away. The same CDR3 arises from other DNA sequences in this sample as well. The CDR3 protein is CASSQEQGMGVLGDTQYF. CDR3 DNA: TGCGCCAGCAGCCAAGAACAGGGTATGGGGGTGCTAGGAGATACGCAGTATTTT. The chain is built from TRBV4-1 and TRBJ2-3, with D perhaps TRBD1 (6 bases). Germline V gives CDR1 MGHRA, CDR2 YSYEKL. Between the trimmed V and J ends, which lost 0 bases and 5 bases, there was a span of 21 bases. CDR3 length: 18 residues.

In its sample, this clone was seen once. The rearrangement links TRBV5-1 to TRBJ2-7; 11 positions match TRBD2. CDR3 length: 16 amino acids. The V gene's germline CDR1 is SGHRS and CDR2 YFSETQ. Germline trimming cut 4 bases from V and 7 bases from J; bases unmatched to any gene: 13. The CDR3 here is CASSTGLAVHRCEQYF. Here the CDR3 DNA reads TGCGCCAGCAGCACGGGACTAGCGGTTCACCGGTGTGAGCAGTACTTC. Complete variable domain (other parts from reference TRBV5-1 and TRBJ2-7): KAGVTQTPRYLIKTRGQQVTLSCSPISGHRSVSWYQQTPGQGLQFLFEYFSETQRNKGNFPGRFSGRQFSNSRSEMNVSTLELGDSALYLCASSTGLAVHRCEQYFGPGTRLTVT.

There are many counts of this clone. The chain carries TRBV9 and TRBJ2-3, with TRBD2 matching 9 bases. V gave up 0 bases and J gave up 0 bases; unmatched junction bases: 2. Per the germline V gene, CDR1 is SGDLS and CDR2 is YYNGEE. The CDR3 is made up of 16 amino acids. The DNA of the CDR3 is TGTGCCAGCAGCGTAGAGCTAGCGGGGAGCACAGATACGCAGTATTTT. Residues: CASSVELAGSTDTQYF.

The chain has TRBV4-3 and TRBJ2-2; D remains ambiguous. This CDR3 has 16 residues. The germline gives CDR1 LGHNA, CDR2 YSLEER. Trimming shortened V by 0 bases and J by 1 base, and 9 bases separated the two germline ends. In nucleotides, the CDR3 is TGCGCCAGCAGCCAAGAACTGAATATGAACACCGGGGAGCTGTTTTTT. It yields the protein CASSQELNMNTGELFF.

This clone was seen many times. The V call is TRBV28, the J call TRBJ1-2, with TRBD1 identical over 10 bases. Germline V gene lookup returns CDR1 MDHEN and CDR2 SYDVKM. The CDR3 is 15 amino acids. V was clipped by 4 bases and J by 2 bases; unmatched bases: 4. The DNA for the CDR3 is TGTGCCAGCAGTTCTCCGGGACAGGGGAACTATGGCTACACCTTC. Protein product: CASSSPGQGNYGYTF.

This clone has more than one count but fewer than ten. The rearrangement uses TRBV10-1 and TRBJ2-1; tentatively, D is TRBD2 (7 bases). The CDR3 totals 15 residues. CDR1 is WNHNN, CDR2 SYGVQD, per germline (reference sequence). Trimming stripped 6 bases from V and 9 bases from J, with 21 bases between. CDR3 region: CASRSGLSGACEQFF. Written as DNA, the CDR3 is TGCGCCAGCAGATCGGGACTATCGGGGGCGTGTGAGCAGTTCTTC.

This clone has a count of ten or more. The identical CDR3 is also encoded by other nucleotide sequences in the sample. The chain's CDR3 is CSASGRVFIGTDTQYF. CDR3 DNA: TGCAGTGCTAGCGGGAGGGTATTTATTGGCACAGATACGCAGTATTTT. The chain links TRBV20-1 to TRBJ2-3, with 8 nucleotides matching TRBD2. V shed 3 bases and J 1 base; nucleotides not matched to a gene: 9. Germline loops: CDR1 DFQATT, CDR2 SNEGSKA (reference sequence). The CDR3 runs 16 residues.

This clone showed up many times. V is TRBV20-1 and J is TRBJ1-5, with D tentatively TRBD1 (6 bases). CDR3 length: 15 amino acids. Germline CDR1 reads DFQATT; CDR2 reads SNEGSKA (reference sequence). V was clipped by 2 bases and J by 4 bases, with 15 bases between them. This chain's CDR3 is CSARSGGGRNQPQHF. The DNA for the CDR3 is TGCAGTGCTAGATCGGGGGGGGGCAGGAATCAGCCCCAGCATTTT.

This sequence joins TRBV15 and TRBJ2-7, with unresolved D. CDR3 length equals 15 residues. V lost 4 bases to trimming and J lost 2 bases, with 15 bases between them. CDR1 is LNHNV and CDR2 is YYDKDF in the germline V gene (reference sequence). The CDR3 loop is CATSIGDGTPYEQYF. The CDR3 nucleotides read TGTGCCACCAGCATTGGGGATGGCACTCCCTACGAGCAGTACTTC.

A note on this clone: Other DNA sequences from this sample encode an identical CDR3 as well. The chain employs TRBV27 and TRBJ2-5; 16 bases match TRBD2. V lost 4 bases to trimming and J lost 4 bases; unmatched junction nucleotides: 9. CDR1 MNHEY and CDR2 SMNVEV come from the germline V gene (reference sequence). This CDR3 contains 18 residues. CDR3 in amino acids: CASSSPGLAGGATETQYF. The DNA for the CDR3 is TGTGCCAGCAGTTCCCCGGGACTAGCGGGAGGGGCGACAGAGACCCAGTACTTC.

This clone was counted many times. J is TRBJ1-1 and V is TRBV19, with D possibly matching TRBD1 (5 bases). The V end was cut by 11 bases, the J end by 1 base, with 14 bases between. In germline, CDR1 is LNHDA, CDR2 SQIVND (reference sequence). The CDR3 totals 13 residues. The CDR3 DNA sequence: TGTGCCCCTGTCGGACACAAGAACACTGAAGCTTTCTTT. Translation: CAPVGHKNTEAFF.

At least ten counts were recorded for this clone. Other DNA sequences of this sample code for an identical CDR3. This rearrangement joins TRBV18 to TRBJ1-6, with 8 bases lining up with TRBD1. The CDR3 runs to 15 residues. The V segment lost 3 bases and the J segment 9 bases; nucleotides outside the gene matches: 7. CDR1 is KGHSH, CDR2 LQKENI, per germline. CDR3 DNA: TGTGCCAGCTCACCGGGAGGACAGGGCGGTTCACCCCTCCACTTT. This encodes CASSPGGQGGSPLHF. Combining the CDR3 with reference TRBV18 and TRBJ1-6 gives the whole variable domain NAGVMQNPRHLVRRRGQEARLRCSPMKGHSHVYWYRQLPEEGLKFMVYLQKENIIDESGMPKERFSAEFPKEGPSILRIQQVVRGDSAAYFCASSPGGQGGSPLHFGNGTRLTVT.

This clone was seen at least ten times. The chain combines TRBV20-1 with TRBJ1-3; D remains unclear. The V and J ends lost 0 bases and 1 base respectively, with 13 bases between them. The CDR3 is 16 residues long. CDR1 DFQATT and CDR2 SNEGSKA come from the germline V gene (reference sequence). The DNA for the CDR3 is TGCAGTGCTAGAGAATGGTCCGCGTTATCTGGAAACACCATATATTTT. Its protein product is CSAREWSALSGNTIYF.

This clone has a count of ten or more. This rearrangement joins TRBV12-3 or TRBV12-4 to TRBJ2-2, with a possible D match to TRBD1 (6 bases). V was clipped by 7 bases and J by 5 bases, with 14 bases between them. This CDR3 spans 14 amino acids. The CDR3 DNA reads TGTGCCAGCACGTACGGGACACCAACCGGGGAGCTGTTTTTT. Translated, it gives CASTYGTPTGELFF.

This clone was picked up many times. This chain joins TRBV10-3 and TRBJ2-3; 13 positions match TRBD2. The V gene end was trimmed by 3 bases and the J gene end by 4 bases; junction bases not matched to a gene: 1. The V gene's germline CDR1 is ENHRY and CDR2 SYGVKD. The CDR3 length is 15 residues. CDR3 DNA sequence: TGTGCCATCAGTGAAGGACTAGCGGGGGCAGATACGCAGTATTTT. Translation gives CAISEGLAGADTQYF.

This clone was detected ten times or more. CDR3 region: CASSLERLYEQYF. CDR3 nucleotides: TGTGCCAGCAGCTTAGAGAGGCTCTACGAGCAGTACTTC. The chain carries TRBV7-2 and TRBJ2-7; D gene unclear. This CDR3 contains 13 residues. Germline CDR1 reads SGHTA; CDR2 reads FQGNSA. The V and J ends lost 1 base and 3 bases respectively, with 7 bases between them.

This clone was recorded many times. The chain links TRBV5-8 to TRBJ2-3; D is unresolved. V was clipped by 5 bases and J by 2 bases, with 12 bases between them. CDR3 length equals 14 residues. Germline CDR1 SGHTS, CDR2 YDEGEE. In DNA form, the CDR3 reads TGTGCCAGCAGACGGGCTCTAAACACAGATACGCAGTATTTT. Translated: CASRRALNTDTQYF.

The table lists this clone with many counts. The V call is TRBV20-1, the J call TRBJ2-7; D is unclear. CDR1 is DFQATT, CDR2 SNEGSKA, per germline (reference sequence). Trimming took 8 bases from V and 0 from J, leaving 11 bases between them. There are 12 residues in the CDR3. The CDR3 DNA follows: TGCAGTACCTCCCCCAGCTCCTACGAGCAGTACTTC. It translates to CSTSPSSYEQYF.

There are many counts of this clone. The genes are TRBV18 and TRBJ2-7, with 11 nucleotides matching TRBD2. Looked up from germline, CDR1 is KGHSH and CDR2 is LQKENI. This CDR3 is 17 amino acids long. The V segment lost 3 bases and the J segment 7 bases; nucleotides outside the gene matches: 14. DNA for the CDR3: TGTGCCAGCTCACCTCAACCCTTAGCGGGAGGGGATATGGAGCAGTACGTC. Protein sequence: CASSPQPLAGGDMEQYV.

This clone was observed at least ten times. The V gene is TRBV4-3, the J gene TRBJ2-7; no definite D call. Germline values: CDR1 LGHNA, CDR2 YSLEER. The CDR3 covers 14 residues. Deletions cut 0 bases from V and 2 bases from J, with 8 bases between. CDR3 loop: CASSQDQVAYEQYF. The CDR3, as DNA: TGCGCCAGCAGCCAAGATCAGGTAGCCTACGAGCAGTACTTC.

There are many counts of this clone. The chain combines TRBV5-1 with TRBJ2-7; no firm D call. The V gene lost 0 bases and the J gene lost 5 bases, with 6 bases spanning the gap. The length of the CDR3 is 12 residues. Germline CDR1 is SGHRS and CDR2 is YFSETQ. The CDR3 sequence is CASSLARDEQYF. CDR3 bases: TGCGCCAGCAGCTTGGCTAGAGACGAGCAGTACTTC.

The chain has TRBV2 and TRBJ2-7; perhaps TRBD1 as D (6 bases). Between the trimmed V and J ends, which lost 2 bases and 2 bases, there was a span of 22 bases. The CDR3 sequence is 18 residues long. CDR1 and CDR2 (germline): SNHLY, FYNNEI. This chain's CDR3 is CASSETLRGLAGAYEQYF. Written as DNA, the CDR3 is TGTGCCAGCAGTGAAACGCTTCGGGGTTTGGCAGGGGCCTACGAGCAGTACTTC. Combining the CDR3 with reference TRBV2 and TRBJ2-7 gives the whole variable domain EPEVTQTPSHQVTQMGQEVILRCVPISNHLYFYWYRQILGQKVEFLVSFYNNEISEKSEIFDDQFSVERPDGSNFTLKIRSTKLEDSAMYFCASSETLRGLAGAYEQYFGPGTRLTVT.

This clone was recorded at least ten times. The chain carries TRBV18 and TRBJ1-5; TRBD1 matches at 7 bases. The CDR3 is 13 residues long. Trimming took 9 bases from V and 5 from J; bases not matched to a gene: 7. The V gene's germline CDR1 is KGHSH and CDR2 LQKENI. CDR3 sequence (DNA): TGTGCCAGTCAGGGGGGCAGAGATCAGCCCCAGCATTTT. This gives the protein CASQGGRDQPQHF.

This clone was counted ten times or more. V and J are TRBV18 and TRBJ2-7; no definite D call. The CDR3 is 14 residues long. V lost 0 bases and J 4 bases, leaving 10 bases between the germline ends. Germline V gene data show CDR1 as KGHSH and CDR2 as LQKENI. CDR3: CASSPPVMRYEQYF. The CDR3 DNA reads TGTGCCAGCTCACCACCGGTAATGCGTTACGAGCAGTACTTC.

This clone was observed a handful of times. The CDR3 protein is CASGASAGISHNEQFF. The CDR3 DNA is TGTGCCAGCGGCGCCTCTGCGGGTATAAGCCACAATGAGCAGTTCTTC. The chain uses TRBV27 and TRBJ2-1, with D perhaps TRBD2 (5 bases). Germline V gene sequence: CDR1 MNHEY, CDR2 SMNVEV (reference sequence). CDR3 length: 16 amino acids. Trimming left V 8 bases short and J 5 bases short, with 22 bases between.

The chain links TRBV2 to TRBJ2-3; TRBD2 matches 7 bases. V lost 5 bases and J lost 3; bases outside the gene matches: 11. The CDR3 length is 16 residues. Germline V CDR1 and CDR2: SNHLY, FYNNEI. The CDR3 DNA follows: TGTGCCAGCAGTACAAATGGCGGGAGTGTGACAGATACGCAGTATTTT. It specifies CASSTNGGSVTDTQYF.

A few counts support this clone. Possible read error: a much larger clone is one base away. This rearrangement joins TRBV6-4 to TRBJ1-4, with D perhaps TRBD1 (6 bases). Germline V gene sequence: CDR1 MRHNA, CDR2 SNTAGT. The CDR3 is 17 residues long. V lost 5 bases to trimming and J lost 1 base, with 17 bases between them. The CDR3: CASSTRWGRGTNEKLFF. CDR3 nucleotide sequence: TGTGCCAGCAGTACCCGGTGGGGGCGGGGAACTAATGAAAAACTGTTTTTT.